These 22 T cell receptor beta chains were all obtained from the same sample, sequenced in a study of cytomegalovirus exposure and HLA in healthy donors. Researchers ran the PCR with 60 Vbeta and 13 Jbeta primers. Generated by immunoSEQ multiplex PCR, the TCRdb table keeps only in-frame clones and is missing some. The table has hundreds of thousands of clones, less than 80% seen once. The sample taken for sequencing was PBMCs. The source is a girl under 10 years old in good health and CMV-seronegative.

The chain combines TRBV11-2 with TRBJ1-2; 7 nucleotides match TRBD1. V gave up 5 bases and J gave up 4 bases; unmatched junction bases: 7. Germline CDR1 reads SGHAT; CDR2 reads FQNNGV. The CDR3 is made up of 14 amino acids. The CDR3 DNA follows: TGTGCCAGCAGCCCGACAGGGAGTAGCTATGGCTACACCTTC. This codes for CASSPTGSSYGYTF.

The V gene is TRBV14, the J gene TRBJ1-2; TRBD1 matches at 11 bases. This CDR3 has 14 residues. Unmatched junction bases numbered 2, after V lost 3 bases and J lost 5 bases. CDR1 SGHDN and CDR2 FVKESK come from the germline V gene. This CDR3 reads CASSQDRGQYGYTF. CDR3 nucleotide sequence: TGTGCCAGCAGCCAGGACAGGGGGCAATATGGCTACACCTTC.

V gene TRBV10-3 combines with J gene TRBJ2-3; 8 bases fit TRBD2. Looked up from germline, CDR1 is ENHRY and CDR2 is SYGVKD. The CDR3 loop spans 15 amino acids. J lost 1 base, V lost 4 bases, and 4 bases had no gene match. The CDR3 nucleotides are TGTGCCATCAGTGGAGCGGGGGCCGGCACAGATACGCAGTATTTT. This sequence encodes CAISGAGAGTDTQYF.

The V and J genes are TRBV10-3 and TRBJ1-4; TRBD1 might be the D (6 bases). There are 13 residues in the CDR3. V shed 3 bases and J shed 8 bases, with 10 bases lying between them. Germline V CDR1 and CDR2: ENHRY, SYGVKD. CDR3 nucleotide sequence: TGTGCCATCAGTGAACAGGGTTGGGAAAAACTGTTTTTT. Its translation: CAISEQGWEKLFF.

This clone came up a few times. The CDR3 nucleotides read TGTGCCAGCAGTGCTAGGGGACTGCCCTACAATGAGCAGTTCTTC. Its translation: CASSARGLPYNEQFF. The rearrangement uses TRBV2 and TRBJ2-1, with D tentatively TRBD2 (6 bases). The length of the CDR3 is 15 residues. Trimming shortened V by 4 bases and J by 2 bases, and 12 bases separated the two germline ends. Per germline, CDR1 SNHLY and CDR2 FYNNEI.

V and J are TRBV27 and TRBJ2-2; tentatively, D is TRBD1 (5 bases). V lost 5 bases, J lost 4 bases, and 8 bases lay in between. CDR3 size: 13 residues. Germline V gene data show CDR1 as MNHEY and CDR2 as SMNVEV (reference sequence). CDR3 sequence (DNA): TGTGCCAGCAGTCCCGACAGCACCGGGGAGCTGTTTTTT. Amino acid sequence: CASSPDSTGELFF.

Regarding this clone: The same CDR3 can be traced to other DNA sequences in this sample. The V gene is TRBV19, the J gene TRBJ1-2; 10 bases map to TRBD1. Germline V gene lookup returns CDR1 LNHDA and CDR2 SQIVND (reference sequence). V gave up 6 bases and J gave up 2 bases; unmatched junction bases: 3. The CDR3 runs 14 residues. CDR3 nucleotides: TGTGCCAGTAGCCCGGGACAGGGGAACTATGGCTACACCTTC. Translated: CASSPGQGNYGYTF.

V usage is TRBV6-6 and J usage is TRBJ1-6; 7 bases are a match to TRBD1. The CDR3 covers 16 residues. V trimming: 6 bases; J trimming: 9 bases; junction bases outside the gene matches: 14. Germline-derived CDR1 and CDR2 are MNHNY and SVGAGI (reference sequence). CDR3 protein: CASSGGEGARGSPLHF. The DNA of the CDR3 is TGTGCCAGCAGCGGGGGAGAGGGGGCGCGGGGTTCACCCCTCCACTTT.

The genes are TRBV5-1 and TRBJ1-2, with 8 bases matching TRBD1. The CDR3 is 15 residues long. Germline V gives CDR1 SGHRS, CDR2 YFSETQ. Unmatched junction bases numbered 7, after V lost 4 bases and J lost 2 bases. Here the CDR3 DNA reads TGCGCCAGCAGCGGCTGGGACAGGACAAACTATGGCTACACCTTC. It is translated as CASSGWDRTNYGYTF.

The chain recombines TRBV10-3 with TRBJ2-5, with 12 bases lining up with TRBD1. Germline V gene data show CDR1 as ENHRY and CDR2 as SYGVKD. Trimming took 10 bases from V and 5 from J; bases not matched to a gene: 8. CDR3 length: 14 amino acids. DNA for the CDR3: TGTGCCACCGCCGGGACAGGGGGCGCGGAGACCCAGTACTTC. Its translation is CATAGTGGAETQYF.

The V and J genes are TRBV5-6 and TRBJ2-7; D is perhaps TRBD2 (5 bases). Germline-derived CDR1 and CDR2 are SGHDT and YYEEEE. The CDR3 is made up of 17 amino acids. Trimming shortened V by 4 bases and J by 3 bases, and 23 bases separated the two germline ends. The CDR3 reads CASSPGGAMPLYYEQYF. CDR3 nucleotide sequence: TGTGCCAGCAGCCCCGGAGGCGCAATGCCCCTTTACTACGAGCAGTACTTC.

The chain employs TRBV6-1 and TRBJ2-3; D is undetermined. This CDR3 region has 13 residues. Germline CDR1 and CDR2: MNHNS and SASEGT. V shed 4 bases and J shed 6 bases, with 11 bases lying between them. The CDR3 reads CASSVLDLDTQYF. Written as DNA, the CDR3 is TGTGCCAGCAGTGTTCTAGACCTGGATACGCAGTATTTT.

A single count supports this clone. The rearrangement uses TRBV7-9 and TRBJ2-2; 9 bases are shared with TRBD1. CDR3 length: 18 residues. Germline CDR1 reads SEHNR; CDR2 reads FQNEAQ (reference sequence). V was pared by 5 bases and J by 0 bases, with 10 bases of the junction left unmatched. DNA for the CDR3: TGTGCCAGCAGCCCCTACAGGGGGCTCGGTTCGAACACCGGGGAGCTGTTTTTT. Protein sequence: CASSPYRGLGSNTGELFF.

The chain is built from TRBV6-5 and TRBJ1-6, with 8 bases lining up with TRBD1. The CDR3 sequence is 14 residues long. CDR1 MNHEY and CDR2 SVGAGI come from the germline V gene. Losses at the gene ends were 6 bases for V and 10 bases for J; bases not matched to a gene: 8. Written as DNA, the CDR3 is TGTGCCAGCAGGCCGACAGGGGAGGGATCACCCCTCCACTTT. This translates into CASRPTGEGSPLHF.

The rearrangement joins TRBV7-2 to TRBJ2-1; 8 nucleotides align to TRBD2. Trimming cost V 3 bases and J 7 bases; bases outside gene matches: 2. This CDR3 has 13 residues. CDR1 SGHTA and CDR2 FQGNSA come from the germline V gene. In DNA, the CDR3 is TGTGCCAGCAGCTTGCTAGCGGGTAATGAGCAGTTCTTC. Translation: CASSLLAGNEQFF.

In DNA form, the CDR3 reads TGTGCCAGCAGCTTCGAAGCGGAGGCGCGCGAGCAGTACTTC. Translation gives CASSFEAEAREQYF. The gene calls are TRBV7-9 and TRBJ2-7; the D gene is possibly TRBD2 (5 bases). The CDR3 runs 14 residues. In germline, CDR1 is SEHNR, CDR2 FQNEAQ (reference sequence). V was cut by 3 bases and J by 6 bases, with 15 bases left in between.

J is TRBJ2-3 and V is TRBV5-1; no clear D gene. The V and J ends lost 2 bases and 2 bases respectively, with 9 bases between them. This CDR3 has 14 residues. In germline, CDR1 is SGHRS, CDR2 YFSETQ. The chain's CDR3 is CASSLDSITDTQYF. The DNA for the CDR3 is TGCGCCAGCAGCTTAGACTCGATCACAGATACGCAGTATTTT.

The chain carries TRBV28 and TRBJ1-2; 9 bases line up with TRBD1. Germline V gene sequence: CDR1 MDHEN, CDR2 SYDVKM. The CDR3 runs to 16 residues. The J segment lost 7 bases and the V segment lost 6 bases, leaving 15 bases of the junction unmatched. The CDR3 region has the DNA TGTGCCAGCAGAACCCCGACGGGGACAGGGCGAATTGGCTACACCTTC. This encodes CASRTPTGTGRIGYTF.

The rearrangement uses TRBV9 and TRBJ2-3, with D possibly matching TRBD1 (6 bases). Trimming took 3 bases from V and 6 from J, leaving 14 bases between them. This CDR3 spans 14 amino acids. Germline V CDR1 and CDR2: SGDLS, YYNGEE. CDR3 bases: TGTGCCAGCAGCGCTACCTACAGGGCGGATACGCAGTATTTT. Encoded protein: CASSATYRADTQYF.

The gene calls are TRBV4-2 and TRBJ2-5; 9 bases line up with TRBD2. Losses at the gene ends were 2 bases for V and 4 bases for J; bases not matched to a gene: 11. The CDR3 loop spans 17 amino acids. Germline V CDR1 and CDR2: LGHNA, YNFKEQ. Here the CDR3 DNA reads TGTGCCAGCAGCCAAAGCGCGGATAGCGGGGGCGTAGAGACCCAGTACTTC. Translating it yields CASSQSADSGGVETQYF.

The CDR3 nucleotides read TGTGCCAGCAGTGAAGCGGGCTATCAAGAGACCCAGTACTTC. This sequence encodes CASSEAGYQETQYF. J is TRBJ2-5 and V is TRBV2; D remains unclear. Germline CDR1 SNHLY, CDR2 FYNNEI. This CDR3 is 14 amino acids long. Trimming shortened V by 0 bases and J by 2 bases, and 7 bases separated the two germline ends.

CDR3 nucleotides: TGTGCCAGCAGCTTATACAGTAGCTCCTACGAGCAGTACTTC. Translating gives CASSLYSSSYEQYF. The V and J genes are TRBV7-3 and TRBJ2-7; D remains ambiguous. CDR3 size: 14 residues. V was clipped by 2 bases and J by 0 bases, with 8 bases between them. From germline, CDR1 is SGHTA and CDR2 FQGTGA.